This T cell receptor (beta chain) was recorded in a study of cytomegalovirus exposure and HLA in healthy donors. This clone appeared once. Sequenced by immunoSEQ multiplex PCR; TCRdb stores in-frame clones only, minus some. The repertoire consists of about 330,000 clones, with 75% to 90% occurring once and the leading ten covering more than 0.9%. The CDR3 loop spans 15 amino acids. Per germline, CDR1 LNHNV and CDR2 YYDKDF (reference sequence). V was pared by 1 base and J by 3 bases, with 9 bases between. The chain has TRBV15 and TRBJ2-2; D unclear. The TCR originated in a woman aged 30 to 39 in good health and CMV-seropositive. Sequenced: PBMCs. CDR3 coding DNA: TGTGCCACCAGCAGAGTAACCCTCTACACCGGGGAGCTGTTTTTT. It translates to CATSRVTLYTGELFF.